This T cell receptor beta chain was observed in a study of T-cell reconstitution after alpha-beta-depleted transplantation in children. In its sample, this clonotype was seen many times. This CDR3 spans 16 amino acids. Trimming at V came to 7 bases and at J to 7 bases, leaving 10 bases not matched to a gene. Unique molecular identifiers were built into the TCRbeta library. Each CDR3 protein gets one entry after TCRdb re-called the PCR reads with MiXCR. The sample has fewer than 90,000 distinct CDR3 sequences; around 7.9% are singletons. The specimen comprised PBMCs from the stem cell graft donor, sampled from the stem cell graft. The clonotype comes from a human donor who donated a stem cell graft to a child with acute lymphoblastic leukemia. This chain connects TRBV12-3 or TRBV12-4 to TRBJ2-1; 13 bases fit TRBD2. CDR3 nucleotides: TGTGCCAGCACCCGACTAGCGGGAGGCCCAGGGAATGAGCAGTTCTTC. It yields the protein CASTRLAGGPGNEQFF.